These T cell receptor beta chains were read from a single sample in a study of T cell clonotyping in hematopoietic cell transplantation. TCRdb's copy holds only in-frame clones and misses some; the assay was immunoSEQ multiplex PCR. Of about 9,200 clones listed, approximately 84% are singletons. Specimen: peripheral blood mononuclear cells, collected before stem cell transplant. The receptors derive from a woman aged 60-75 years with acute myeloid leukemia. Some clones in this sample may be carry-over from other donors' samples. Both conserved end residues are part of each CDR3. The D gene is left open where the match is weak. Expanded clones are given a class, and other clones once, few, many or no size at all.

length: 17
D: TRBD2
size: NA
V: TRBV5-6
J: TRBJ2-1
CDR3: CASSLARSGRTKNEQFF
DNA: TGTGCCAGCAGCTTGGCCAGAAGCGGGAGGACCAAAAATGAGCAGTTCTTC

length: 13
D: NA
size: NA
V: TRBV6-4
J: TRBJ1-1
CDR3: CASSRTLNTEAFF
DNA: TGTGCCAGCAGTCGGACACTAAACACTGAAGCTTTCTTT

length: 16
D: NA
size: NA
V: TRBV19
J: TRBJ2-2
CDR3: CASSIFGTTFTGELFF
DNA: TGTGCCAGTAGTATATTCGGGACAACCTTCACCGGGGAGCTGTTTTTT

length: 14
D: NA
size: NA
V: TRBV6-5
J: TRBJ2-2
CDR3: CASSHRDHTGELFF
DNA: TGTGCCAGCAGTCACAGGGATCACACCGGGGAGCTGTTTTTT

length: 14
D: TRBD2
size: NA
V: TRBV7-6
J: TRBJ2-3
CDR3: CASSLGGSRDTQYF
DNA: TGTGCCAGCAGCTTAGGCGGGAGCAGAGATACGCAGTATTTT

length: 16
D: NA
size: NA
V: TRBV7-9
J: TRBJ1-2
CDR3: CASSLIDVGGDYGYTF
DNA: TGTGCCAGCAGCTTAATCGACGTCGGGGGAGACTATGGCTACACCTTC

length: 14
D: TRBD1
size: NA
V: TRBV29-1
J: TRBJ2-7
CDR3: CSVGGQGSSYEQYF
DNA: TGCAGCGTGGGTGGACAGGGGAGCTCCTACGAGCAGTACTTC

length: 18
D: TRBD2
size: few
V: TRBV19
J: TRBJ2-1
CDR3: CASSPTSGRPRSYNEQFF
DNA: TGTGCCAGTAGTCCTACTAGCGGGAGACCCCGCTCCTACAATGAGCAGTTCTTC

length: 13
D: NA
size: NA
V: TRBV30
J: TRBJ2-1
CDR3: CASRLGNYNEQFF
DNA: TGTGCCTCCAGACTGGGGAACTACAATGAGCAGTTCTTC

length: 15
D: TRBD1
size: NA
V: TRBV2
J: TRBJ1-5
CDR3: CASSEARGRGQPQHF
DNA: TGTGCCAGCAGTGAAGCGCGGGGCAGGGGGCAGCCCCAGCATTTT

length: 19
D: NA
size: NA
V: TRBV5-1
J: TRBJ1-2
CDR3: CASSSSLVKEGLLNYGYTF
DNA: TGCGCCAGCAGCTCTTCCTTGGTGAAGGAGGGTCTACTTAACTATGGCTACACCTTC

length: 15
D: NA
size: NA
V: TRBV6-6
J: TRBJ2-3
CDR3: CASSRSSGYTDTQYF
DNA: TGTGCCAGCAGCCGCTCCTCTGGGTACACAGATACGCAGTATTTT

length: 15
D: NA
size: NA
V: TRBV18
J: TRBJ1-1
CDR3: CASSPPVTGNTEAFF
DNA: TGTGCCAGCTCACCACCCGTCACGGGGAACACTGAAGCTTTCTTT

length: 15
D: TRBD1
size: NA
V: TRBV30
J: TRBJ1-5
CDR3: CAWRGQGAYNQPQHF
DNA: TGTGCCTGGAGGGGACAGGGGGCCTACAATCAGCCCCAGCATTTT

length: 13
D: NA
size: NA
V: TRBV25-1
J: TRBJ2-1
CDR3: CASNRDTYNEQFF
DNA: TGTGCCAGCAATCGGGACACCTACAATGAGCAGTTCTTC

length: 11
D: NA
size: NA
V: TRBV19
J: TRBJ2-1
CDR3: CASSLYNEQFF
DNA: TGTGCCAGTAGTCTTTACAATGAGCAGTTCTTC

length: 14
D: NA
size: NA
V: TRBV15
J: TRBJ1-2
CDR3: CATSRSGSNYGYTF
DNA: TGTGCCACCAGCAGGTCCGGATCTAACTATGGCTACACCTTC

length: 13
D: NA
size: NA
V: TRBV7-6
J: TRBJ1-1
CDR3: CASSFLSNTEAFF
DNA: TGTGCCAGCAGCTTTCTTAGTAACACTGAAGCTTTCTTT

length: 14
D: TRBD2
size: few
V: TRBV27
J: TRBJ2-7
CDR3: CASSPGLAGDEQYF
DNA: TGTGCCAGCAGCCCCGGGCTAGCGGGAGACGAGCAGTACTTC

length: 13
D: NA
size: NA
V: TRBV13
J: TRBJ2-7
CDR3: CASTRGDTREQYF
DNA: TGTGCCAGCACCCGGGGGGACACTCGGGAGCAGTACTTC

length: 13
D: NA
size: NA
V: TRBV19
J: TRBJ1-5
CDR3: CAISKSSNQPQHF
DNA: TGTGCCATTTCAAAGTCTAGCAATCAGCCCCAGCATTTT

length: 11
D: NA
size: NA
V: TRBV28
J: TRBJ1-1
CDR3: CASRLNTEAFF
DNA: TGTGCCAGCAGGTTAAACACTGAAGCTTTCTTT

length: 14
D: TRBD1
size: NA
V: TRBV19
J: TRBJ1-2
CDR3: CASSIPGGIYGYTF
DNA: TGTGCCAGTAGTATCCCAGGGGGGATCTATGGCTACACCTTC

length: 14
D: NA
size: few
V: TRBV19
J: TRBJ1-1
CDR3: CASSIDGPNTEAFF
DNA: TGTGCCAGTAGTATTGATGGGCCTAACACTGAAGCTTTCTTT

length: 14
D: NA
size: NA
V: TRBV11-2
J: TRBJ2-2
CDR3: CASRFSLITGELFF
DNA: TGTGCCAGCAGATTTAGCCTTATAACCGGGGAGCTGTTTTTT

length: 14
D: NA
size: NA
V: TRBV11-2
J: TRBJ1-1
CDR3: CASSLGWGARKAFF
DNA: TGTGCCAGCAGCCTCGGTTGGGGGGCGAGGAAAGCTTTCTTT

length: 17
D: TRBD1
size: NA
V: TRBV18
J: TRBJ1-4
CDR3: CASSPQVMNRGREKLFF
DNA: TGTGCCAGCTCACCACAAGTTATGAACAGGGGCCGTGAAAAACTGTTTTTT

length: 11
D: NA
size: NA
V: TRBV2
J: TRBJ2-7
CDR3: CASAGYHEQYF
DNA: TGTGCCAGCGCAGGATACCACGAGCAGTACTTC

length: 16
D: TRBD1
size: NA
V: TRBV4-2
J: TRBJ2-3
CDR3: CASSQDRDRGPRTQYF
DNA: TGTGCCAGCAGCCAAGACCGGGACAGGGGGCCTCGTACGCAGTATTTT